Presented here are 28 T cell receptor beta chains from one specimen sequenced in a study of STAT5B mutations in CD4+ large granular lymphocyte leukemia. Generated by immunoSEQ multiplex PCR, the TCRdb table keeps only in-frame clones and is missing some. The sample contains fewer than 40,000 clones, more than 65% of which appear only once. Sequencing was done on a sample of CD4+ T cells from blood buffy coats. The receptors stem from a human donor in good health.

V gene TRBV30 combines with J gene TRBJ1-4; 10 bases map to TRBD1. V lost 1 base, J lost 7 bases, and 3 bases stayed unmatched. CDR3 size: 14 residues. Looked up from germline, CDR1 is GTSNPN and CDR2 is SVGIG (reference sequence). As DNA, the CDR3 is TGTGCCTGGAGTGGACAGGGGGCGTTTGAAAAACTGTTTTTT. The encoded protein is CAWSGQGAFEKLFF.

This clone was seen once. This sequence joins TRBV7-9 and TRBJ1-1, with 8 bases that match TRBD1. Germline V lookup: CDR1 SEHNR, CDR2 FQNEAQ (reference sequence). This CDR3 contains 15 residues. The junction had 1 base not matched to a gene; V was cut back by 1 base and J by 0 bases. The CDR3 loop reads CASSLVTGVNTEAFF. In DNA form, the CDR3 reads TGTGCCAGCAGCTTAGTGACAGGGGTGAACACTGAAGCTTTCTTT.

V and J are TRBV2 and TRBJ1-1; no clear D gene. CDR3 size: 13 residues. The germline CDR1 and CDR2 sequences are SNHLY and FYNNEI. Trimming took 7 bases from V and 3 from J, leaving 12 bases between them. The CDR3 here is CASTGVKDTEAFF. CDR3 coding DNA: TGTGCCAGCACCGGGGTGAAGGACACTGAAGCTTTCTTT.

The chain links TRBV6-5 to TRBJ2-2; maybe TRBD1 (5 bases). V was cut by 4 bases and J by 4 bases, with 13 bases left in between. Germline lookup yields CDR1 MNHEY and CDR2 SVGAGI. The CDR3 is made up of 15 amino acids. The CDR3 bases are TGTGCCAGCAGTTCCAGGGTGGCCGGCACCGGGGAGCTGTTTTTT. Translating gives CASSSRVAGTGELFF.

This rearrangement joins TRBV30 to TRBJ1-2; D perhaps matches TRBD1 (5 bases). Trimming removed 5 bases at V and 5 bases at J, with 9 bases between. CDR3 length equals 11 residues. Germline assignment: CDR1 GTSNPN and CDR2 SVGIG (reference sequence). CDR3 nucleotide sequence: TGTGCCTGGGGGGCGGCGTATGGCTACACCTTC. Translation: CAWGAAYGYTF.

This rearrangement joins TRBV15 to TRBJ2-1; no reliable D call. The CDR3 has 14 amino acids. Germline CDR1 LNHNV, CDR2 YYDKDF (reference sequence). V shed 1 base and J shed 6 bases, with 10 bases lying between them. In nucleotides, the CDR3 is TGTGCCACCAGCAGAGGGTTACTTGGCAATGAGCAGTTCTTC. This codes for CATSRGLLGNEQFF.

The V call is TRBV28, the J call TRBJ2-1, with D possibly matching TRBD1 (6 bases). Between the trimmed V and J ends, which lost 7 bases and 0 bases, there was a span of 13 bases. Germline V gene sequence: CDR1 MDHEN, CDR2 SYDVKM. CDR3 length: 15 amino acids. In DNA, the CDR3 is TGTGCCAGCATGATTGGGGGCTTCTCCTACAATGAGCAGTTCTTC. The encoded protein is CASMIGGFSYNEQFF.

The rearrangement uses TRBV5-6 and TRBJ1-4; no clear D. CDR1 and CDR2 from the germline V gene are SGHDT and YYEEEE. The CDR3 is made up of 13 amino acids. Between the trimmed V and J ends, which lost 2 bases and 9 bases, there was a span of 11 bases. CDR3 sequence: CASSFTPPQKLFF. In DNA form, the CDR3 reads TGTGCCAGCAGCTTTACCCCCCCGCAAAAACTGTTTTTT.

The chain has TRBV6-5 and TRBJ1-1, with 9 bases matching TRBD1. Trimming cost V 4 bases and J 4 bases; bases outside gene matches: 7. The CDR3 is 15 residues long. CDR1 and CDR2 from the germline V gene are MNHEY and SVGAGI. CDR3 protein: CASSSTGGGITEAFF. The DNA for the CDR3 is TGTGCCAGCAGTTCCACAGGGGGCGGGATCACTGAAGCTTTCTTT.

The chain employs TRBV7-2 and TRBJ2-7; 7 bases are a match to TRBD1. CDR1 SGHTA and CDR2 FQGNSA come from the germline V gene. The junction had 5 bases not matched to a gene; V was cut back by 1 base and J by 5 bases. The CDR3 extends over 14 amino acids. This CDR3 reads CASSLVTGWDEQYF. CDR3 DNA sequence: TGTGCCAGCAGCTTAGTGACAGGGTGGGACGAGCAGTACTTC.

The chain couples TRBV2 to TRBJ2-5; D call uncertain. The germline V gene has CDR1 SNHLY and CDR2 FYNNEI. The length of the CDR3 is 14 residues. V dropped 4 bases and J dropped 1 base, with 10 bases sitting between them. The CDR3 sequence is CASSGGTIQETQYF. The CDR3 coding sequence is TGTGCCAGCAGTGGTGGAACTATCCAAGAGACCCAGTACTTC.

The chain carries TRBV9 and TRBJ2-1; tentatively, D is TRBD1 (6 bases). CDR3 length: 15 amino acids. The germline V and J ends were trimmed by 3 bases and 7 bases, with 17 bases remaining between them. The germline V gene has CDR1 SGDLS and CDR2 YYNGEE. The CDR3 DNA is TGTGCCAGCAGCGCCCAACAGGGTTGGGGGAATGAGCAGTTCTTC. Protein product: CASSAQQGWGNEQFF.

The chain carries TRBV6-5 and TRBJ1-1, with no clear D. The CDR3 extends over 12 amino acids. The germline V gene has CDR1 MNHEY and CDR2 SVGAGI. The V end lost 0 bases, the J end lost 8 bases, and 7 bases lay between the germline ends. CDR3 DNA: TGTGCCAGCAGTTACTCGGGCAAAGAAGCTTTCTTT. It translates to CASSYSGKEAFF.

CDR3: CASSPGPSNYGYTF. As DNA, the CDR3 is TGTGCCAGCAGCCCCGGACCTTCTAACTATGGCTACACCTTC. The chain employs TRBV7-2 and TRBJ1-2; D gene uncertain. V lost 5 bases, J lost 0 bases, and 10 bases lay in between. The CDR3 is made up of 14 amino acids. CDR1 and CDR2 (germline): SGHTA, FQGNSA.

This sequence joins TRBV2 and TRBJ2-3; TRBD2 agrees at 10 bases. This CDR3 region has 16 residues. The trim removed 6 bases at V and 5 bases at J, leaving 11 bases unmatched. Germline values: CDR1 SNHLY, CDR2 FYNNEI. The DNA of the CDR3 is TGTGCCAGCAGGCGGACTAGCGGACCCTCTGGAGATACGCAGTATTTT. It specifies CASRRTSGPSGDTQYF.

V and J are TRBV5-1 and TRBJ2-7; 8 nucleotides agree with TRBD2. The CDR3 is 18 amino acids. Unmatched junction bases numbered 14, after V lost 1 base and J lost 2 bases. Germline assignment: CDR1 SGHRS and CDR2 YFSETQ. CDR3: CASSLLIPGGVEAYEQYF. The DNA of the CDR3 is TGCGCCAGCAGCTTGTTGATCCCCGGGGGGGTCGAGGCCTACGAGCAGTACTTC.

Written as DNA, the CDR3 is TGCGCCAGCAGCATGCCGCGGGAGCACCAAGAGACCCAGTACTTC. Its protein product is CASSMPREHQETQYF. This chain joins TRBV4-1 and TRBJ2-5; 7 bases agree with TRBD2. Per the germline V gene, CDR1 is MGHRA and CDR2 is YSYEKL. The CDR3 consists of 15 residues. J was trimmed by 0 bases and V by 5 bases; bases with no gene match: 6.

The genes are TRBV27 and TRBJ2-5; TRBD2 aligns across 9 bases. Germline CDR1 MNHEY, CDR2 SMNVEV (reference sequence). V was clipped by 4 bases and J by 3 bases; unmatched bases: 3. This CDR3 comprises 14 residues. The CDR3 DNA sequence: TGTGCCAGCAGTTCGAAGCGGGGGGAAGAGACCCAGTACTTC. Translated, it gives CASSSKRGEETQYF.

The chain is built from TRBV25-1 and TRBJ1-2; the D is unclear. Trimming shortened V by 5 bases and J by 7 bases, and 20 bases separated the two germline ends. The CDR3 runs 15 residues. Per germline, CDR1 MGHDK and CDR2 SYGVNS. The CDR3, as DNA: TGTGCCAGCAGTTTGGCTAATCCGGAGATCAGTGGCTACACCTTC. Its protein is CASSLANPEISGYTF.

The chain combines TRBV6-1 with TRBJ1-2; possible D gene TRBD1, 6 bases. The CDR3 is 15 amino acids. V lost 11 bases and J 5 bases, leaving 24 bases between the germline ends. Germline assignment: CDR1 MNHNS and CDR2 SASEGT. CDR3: CAAKGEPLGIYGYTF. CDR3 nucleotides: TGTGCCGCAAAGGGGGAGCCCCTGGGGATTTATGGCTACACCTTC.

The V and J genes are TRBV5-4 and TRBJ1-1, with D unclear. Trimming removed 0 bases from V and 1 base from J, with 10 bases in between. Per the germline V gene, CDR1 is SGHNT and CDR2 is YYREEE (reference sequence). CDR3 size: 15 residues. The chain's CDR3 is CASSLESLRNTEAFF. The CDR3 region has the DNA TGTGCCAGCAGCTTGGAATCACTAAGGAACACTGAAGCTTTCTTT.

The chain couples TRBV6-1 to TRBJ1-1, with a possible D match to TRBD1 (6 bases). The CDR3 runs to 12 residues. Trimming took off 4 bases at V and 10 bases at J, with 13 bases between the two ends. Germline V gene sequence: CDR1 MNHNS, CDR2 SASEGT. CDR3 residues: CASSGDTWGAFF. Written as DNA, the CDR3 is TGTGCCAGCAGTGGGGACACCTGGGGAGCTTTCTTT.

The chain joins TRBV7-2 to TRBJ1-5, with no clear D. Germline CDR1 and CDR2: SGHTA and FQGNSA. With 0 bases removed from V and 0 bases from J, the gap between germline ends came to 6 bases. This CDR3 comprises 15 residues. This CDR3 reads CASSLAVGSNQPQHF. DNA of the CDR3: TGTGCCAGCAGCTTAGCGGTGGGTAGCAATCAGCCCCAGCATTTT.

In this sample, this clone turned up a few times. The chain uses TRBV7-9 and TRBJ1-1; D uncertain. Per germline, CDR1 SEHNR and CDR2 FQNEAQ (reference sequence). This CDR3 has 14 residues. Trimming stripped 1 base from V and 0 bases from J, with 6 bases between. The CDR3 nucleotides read TGTGCCAGCAGCTTAGACCCAGTGAACACTGAAGCTTTCTTT. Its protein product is CASSLDPVNTEAFF.

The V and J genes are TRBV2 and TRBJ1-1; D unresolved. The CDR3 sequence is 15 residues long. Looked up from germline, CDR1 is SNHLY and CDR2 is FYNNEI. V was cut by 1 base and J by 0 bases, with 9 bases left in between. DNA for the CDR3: TGTGCCAGCAGTGAAGTTGGGGTGATGAACACTGAAGCTTTCTTT. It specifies CASSEVGVMNTEAFF.

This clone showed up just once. The CDR3 protein is CSVLRQPTVYGYTF. The CDR3 DNA reads TGCAGCGTCTTAAGACAGCCCACAGTCTATGGCTACACCTTC. This chain links TRBV29-1 with TRBJ1-2; maybe TRBD1 (5 bases). Germline assignment: CDR1 SQVTM and CDR2 ANQGSEA. This CDR3 is built from 14 residues. Deletions cut 6 bases from V and 4 bases from J, with 18 bases between.

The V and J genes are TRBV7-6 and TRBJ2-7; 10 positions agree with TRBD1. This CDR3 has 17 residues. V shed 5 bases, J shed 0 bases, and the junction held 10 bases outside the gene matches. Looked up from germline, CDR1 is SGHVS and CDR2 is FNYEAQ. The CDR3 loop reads CASSPGWGQGSSYEQYF. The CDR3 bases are TGTGCCAGCAGCCCCGGTTGGGGACAGGGGAGCTCCTACGAGCAGTACTTC.

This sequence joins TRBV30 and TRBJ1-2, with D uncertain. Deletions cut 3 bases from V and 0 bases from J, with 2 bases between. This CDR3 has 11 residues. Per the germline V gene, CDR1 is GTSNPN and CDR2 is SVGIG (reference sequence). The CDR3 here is CAWRSNYGYTF. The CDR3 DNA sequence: TGTGCCTGGAGGTCTAACTATGGCTACACCTTC.